Each of the 18 T cell receptor beta chains below was sequenced from the same sample in a study of CD8 T cells in ankylosing spondylitis. Each CDR3 protein is one row after TCRdb ran MiXCR on the 5' RACE reads. The sample includes roughly 190,000 distinct CDR3 sequences, roughly 13% of them seen just once. The sequencing sample was made of blood, either unsorted or a sorted T cell fraction (not recorded which). The receptors were gathered from a male donor with ankylosing spondylitis or in good health (not recorded which).

The gene calls are TRBV15 and TRBJ2-6; 8 nucleotides agree with TRBD1. The CDR3 is 19 amino acids. The V and J ends lost 0 bases and 0 bases, in that order; junction bases with no gene match: 7. CDR1 and CDR2 (germline): LNHNV, YYDKDF (reference sequence). In nucleotides, the CDR3 is TGTGCCACCAGCAGAGATTCGGGACAGGAGAGCTCTGGGGCCAACGTCCTGACTTTC. Translating it yields CATSRDSGQESSGANVLTF. Filled out from reference TRBV15 and TRBJ2-6, the complete variable domain reads DAMVIQNPRYQVTQFGKPVTLSCSQTLNHNVMYWYQQKSSQAPKLLFHYYDKDFNNEADTPDNFQSRRPNTSFCFLDIRSPGLGDTAMYLCATSRDSGQESSGANVLTFGAGSRLTVL.

The chain joins TRBV25-1 to TRBJ2-1; D gene ambiguous. V lost 1 base and J lost 0, with 10 bases in between. Germline V gene sequence: CDR1 MGHDK, CDR2 SYGVNS. The CDR3 contains 16 residues. CDR3 DNA sequence: TGTGCCAGCAGTGAATCTACGCCTTACTCCTACAATGAGCAGTTCTTC. The encoded protein is CASSESTPYSYNEQFF.

This clonotype was observed a few times. The V call is TRBV19, the J call TRBJ2-5, with 9 bases aligning to TRBD2. V was pared by 4 bases and J by 1 base, with 10 bases of the junction left unmatched. The CDR3 covers 17 residues. Germline loops: CDR1 LNHDA, CDR2 SQIVND (reference sequence). CDR3 bases: TGTGCCAGTAGTACTTACTTAGCGGGGGCCATCCAAGAGACCCAGTACTTC. It specifies CASSTYLAGAIQETQYF.

The CDR3 sequence is CASARLITDTQYF. The CDR3 nucleotides read TGTGCCAGCGCCAGGTTAATTACAGATACGCAGTATTTT. This chain uses TRBV6-1 with TRBJ2-3, with no clear D. The CDR3 extends over 13 amino acids. Germline CDR1 is MNHNS and CDR2 is SASEGT. V was clipped by 8 bases and J by 3 bases, with 12 bases between them.

There are many counts of this clonotype. The rearrangement uses TRBV7-8 and TRBJ2-7; 8 bases match TRBD2. Germline V CDR1 and CDR2: SGHVS, FQNEAQ. The CDR3 loop spans 15 amino acids. Unmatched junction bases numbered 7, after V lost 4 bases and J lost 2 bases. CDR3 bases: TGTGCCAGCAGCTATTTAGCGGGGCGACCCTACGAGCAGTACTTC. This gives the protein CASSYLAGRPYEQYF.

The chain carries TRBV12-3 or TRBV12-4 and TRBJ2-1; TRBD2 matches 7 bases. This CDR3 region has 14 residues. V was pared by 3 bases and J by 10 bases, with 9 bases of the junction left unmatched. CDR3 amino acids: CASSLGGGTPEQFF. The CDR3 coding sequence is TGTGCCAGCAGTTTGGGGGGAGGGACCCCGGAGCAGTTCTTC.

A few counts support this clonotype. The V and J genes are TRBV4-1 and TRBJ2-7; a weak D match, TRBD2 (5 bases). The V gene lost 1 base and the J gene lost 6 bases, with 19 bases spanning the gap. CDR3 length: 16 residues. Per germline, CDR1 MGHRA and CDR2 YSYEKL. The CDR3 protein is CASSQVGRLSSGEQYF. The CDR3 coding sequence is TGCGCCAGCAGCCAAGTTGGGAGATTGAGCAGCGGCGAGCAGTACTTC.

This clonotype was detected ten times or more. The genes are TRBV7-8 and TRBJ2-7; D is unresolved. The CDR3 consists of 16 residues. V gave up 5 bases and J gave up 2 bases, with 19 bases separating them. Germline CDR1 SGHVS, CDR2 FQNEAQ. The CDR3 protein is CASSTSGDKNPYEQYF. The CDR3 region has the DNA TGTGCCAGCAGCACCAGTGGAGACAAAAACCCCTACGAGCAGTACTTC.

The gene calls are TRBV7-9 and TRBJ2-7, with TRBD1 matching over 8 bases. CDR3 length equals 17 residues. The J segment lost 1 base and the V segment lost 4 bases, leaving 12 bases of the junction unmatched. Germline CDR1 and CDR2: SEHNR and FQNEAQ (reference sequence). CDR3 DNA sequence: TGTGCCAGCAGCTCCCCAACTTGGGACAGGCATTCCTACGAGCAGTACTTC. It encodes CASSSPTWDRHSYEQYF.

The chain links TRBV2 to TRBJ2-1; perhaps TRBD1 as D (6 bases). Trimming removed 11 bases from V and 6 bases from J, with 11 bases in between. CDR3 length: 11 residues. CDR1 is SNHLY, CDR2 FYNNEI, per germline. The CDR3 region has the DNA TGTGCCGGTGGGACATTCAATGAGCAGTTCTTC. This codes for CAGGTFNEQFF.

This clonotype has just a few counts. This chain connects TRBV6-6 to TRBJ2-7, with TRBD2 as a possible D gene (7 bases). The CDR3 runs to 13 residues. V lost 4 bases, J lost 6 bases, and 13 bases lay in between. Germline CDR1 is MNHNY and CDR2 is SVGAGI (reference sequence). The DNA of the CDR3 is TGTGCCAGCAGTTGGGGAGGGGGGGTCGAGCAGTACTTC. Translated: CASSWGGGVEQYF.

This chain links TRBV9 with TRBJ2-4; 7 bases match TRBD2. This CDR3 spans 13 amino acids. V shed 2 bases, J shed 5 bases, and the junction held 1 base outside the gene matches. The germline V gene has CDR1 SGDLS and CDR2 YYNGEE. CDR3 loop: CASSVGGENIQYF. DNA of the CDR3: TGTGCCAGCAGCGTTGGGGGGGAAAACATTCAGTACTTC.

This sequence joins TRBV3-1 and TRBJ2-1; 7 bases agree with TRBD1. Germline assignment: CDR1 LGHDT and CDR2 YNNKEL (reference sequence). There are 14 residues in the CDR3. V dropped 5 bases and J dropped 9; count of bases not matched to a gene: 10. CDR3 nucleotides: TGTGCCAGCAGCGAGACTAATAGGGACAGTGAGCAGTTCTTC. Protein sequence: CASSETNRDSEQFF.

This clonotype qualifies as medium-sized. The V call is TRBV20-1, the J call TRBJ1-2, with D tentatively TRBD1 (6 bases). The CDR3 has 12 residues. Trimming pared 6 bases from V and 3 bases from J, leaving 11 bases between. In germline, CDR1 is DFQATT, CDR2 SNEGSKA (reference sequence). The CDR3: CSAAEGDYGYTF. In nucleotides, the CDR3 is TGCAGTGCGGCGGAGGGGGACTATGGCTACACCTTC.

This clonotype turned up a few times. The CDR3 here is CSVEEGGGPSSYEQYF. CDR3 coding DNA: TGCAGCGTTGAAGAAGGGGGGGGGCCGAGCTCCTACGAGCAGTACTTC. This rearrangement joins TRBV29-1 to TRBJ2-7; tentative D call: TRBD2 (7 bases). V was trimmed by 0 bases and J by 0 bases, leaving 15 bases between them. The CDR3 length is 16 residues. Germline CDR1 SQVTM, CDR2 ANQGSEA.

This clonotype was counted only a few times. The gene calls are TRBV7-9 and TRBJ2-3, with D possibly matching TRBD2 (7 bases). CDR1 and CDR2 (germline): SEHNR, FQNEAQ (reference sequence). The CDR3 consists of 14 residues. V lost 2 bases and J lost 6, with 12 bases in between. CDR3 loop: CASSLRGAQDTQYF. In DNA, the CDR3 is TGTGCCAGCAGCTTACGGGGGGCACAGGATACGCAGTATTTT.

The chain carries TRBV5-1 and TRBJ2-3; no firm D call. Per the germline V gene, CDR1 is SGHRS and CDR2 is YFSETQ. This CDR3 contains 15 residues. Trimming took 0 bases from V and 5 from J, leaving 13 bases between them. For the CDR3, the DNA is TGCGCCAGCAGCTTGGGGACGGGCAACGGAGATACGCAGTATTTT. Amino acids: CASSLGTGNGDTQYF.

This clonotype was recorded a few times. One end of the junction fails to match germline, which may point to a read error. The rearrangement links TRBV7-9 to TRBJ2-2; no clear D gene. Per germline, CDR1 SEHNR and CDR2 FQNEAQ (reference sequence). The CDR3 loop spans 16 amino acids. The CDR3 coding sequence is TGTGCCAACAGCTCGGTGGGAAGGACCATGACCGGGGAGCTGTTTTTT. Translation: CANSSVGRTMTGELFF.